The source of this T cell receptor (beta chain) is a study of molecular identifiers for immune sequencing clone quantification. The CDR3 contains 13 residues. CDR1 and CDR2 (germline): SEHNR, FQNEAQ (reference sequence). V shed 3 bases and J shed 3 bases, with 6 bases lying between them. This clonotype was detected ten times or more. TCRdb independently ran MiXCR on the PCR reads; one entry per CDR3 protein. The table lists about 320,000 distinct CDR3 sequences, over 20% of them singletons. This sequence joins TRBV7-9 and TRBJ2-1; no reliable D call. This clonotype was sampled from a human donor in good health. Some libraries in this study had Jurkat cell RNA spiked in. The sample was naive CD8+ T cells from blood, with Jurkat cell RNA spiked in. As for subset: FACS-sorted CD8+CD4-CCR7+CD45RA+ naive T cells. CDR3 sequence (DNA): TGTGCCAGCAGCTTTGCAGACTACAATGAGCAGTTCTTC. Its protein is CASSFADYNEQFF. Based on the CDR3 plus reference TRBV7-9 and TRBJ2-1, the full variable domain is DTGVSQNPRHKITKRGQNVTFRCDPISEHNRLYWYRQTLGQGPEFLTYFQNEAQLEKSRLLSDRFSAERPKGSFSTLEIQRTEQGDSAMYLCASSFADYNEQFFGPGTRLTVL.